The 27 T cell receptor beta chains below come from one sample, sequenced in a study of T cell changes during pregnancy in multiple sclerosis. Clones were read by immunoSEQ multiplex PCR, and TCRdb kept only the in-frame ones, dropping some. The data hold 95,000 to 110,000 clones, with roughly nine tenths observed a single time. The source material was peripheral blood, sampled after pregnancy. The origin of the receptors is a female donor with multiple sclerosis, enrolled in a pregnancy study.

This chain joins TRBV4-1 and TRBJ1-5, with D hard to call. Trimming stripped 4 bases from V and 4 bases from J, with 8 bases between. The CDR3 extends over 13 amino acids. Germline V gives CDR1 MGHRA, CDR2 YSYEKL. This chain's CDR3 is CASSPPGNQPQHF. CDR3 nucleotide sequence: TGCGCCAGCAGCCCCCCGGGTAATCAGCCCCAGCATTTT.

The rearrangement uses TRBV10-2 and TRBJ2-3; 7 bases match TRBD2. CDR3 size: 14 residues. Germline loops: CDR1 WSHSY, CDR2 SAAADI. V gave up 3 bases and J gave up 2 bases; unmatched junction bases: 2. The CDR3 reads CASSDSGFTDTQYF. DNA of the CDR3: TGCGCCAGCAGTGATAGCGGGTTCACAGATACGCAGTATTTT.

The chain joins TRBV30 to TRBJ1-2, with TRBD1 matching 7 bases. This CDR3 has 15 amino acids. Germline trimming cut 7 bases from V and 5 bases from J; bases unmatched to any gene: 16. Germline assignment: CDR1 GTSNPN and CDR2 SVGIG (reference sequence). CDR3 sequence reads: CAFSGTELWGYGYTF. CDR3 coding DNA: TGTGCCTTCTCCGGGACAGAGCTTTGGGGGTATGGCTACACCTTC.

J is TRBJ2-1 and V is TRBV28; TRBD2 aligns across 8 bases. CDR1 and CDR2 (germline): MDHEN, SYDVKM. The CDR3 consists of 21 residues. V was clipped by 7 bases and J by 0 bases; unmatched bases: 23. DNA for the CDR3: TGTGCCAGCATGCCCCCCCTTTACCGCTCTAGCGGGTTAAGCTCCTACAATGAGCAGTTCTTC. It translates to CASMPPLYRSSGLSSYNEQFF.

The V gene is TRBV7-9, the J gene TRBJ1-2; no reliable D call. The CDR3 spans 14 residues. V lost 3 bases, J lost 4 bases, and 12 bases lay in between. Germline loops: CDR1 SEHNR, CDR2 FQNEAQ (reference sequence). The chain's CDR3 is CASSFESRAYGYTF. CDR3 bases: TGTGCCAGCAGCTTTGAGTCGAGGGCCTATGGCTACACCTTC.

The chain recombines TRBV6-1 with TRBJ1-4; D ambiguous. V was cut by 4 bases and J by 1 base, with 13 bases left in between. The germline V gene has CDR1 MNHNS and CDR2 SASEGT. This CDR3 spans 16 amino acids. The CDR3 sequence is CASSVGRILTNEKLFF. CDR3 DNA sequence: TGTGCCAGCAGTGTAGGCAGGATCCTAACTAATGAAAAACTGTTTTTT.

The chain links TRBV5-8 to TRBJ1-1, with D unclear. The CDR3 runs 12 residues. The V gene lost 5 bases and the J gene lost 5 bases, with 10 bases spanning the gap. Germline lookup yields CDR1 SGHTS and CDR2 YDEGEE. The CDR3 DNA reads TGTGCCAGCAGTCTTATTCGTACTGAAGCTTTCTTT. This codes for CASSLIRTEAFF.

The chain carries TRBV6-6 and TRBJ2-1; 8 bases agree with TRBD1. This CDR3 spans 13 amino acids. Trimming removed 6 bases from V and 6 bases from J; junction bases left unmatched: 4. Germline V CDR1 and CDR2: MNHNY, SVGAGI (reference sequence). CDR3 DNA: TGTGCCAGCAGGGGACAGGCGGGCAATGAGCAGTTCTTC. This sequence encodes CASRGQAGNEQFF.

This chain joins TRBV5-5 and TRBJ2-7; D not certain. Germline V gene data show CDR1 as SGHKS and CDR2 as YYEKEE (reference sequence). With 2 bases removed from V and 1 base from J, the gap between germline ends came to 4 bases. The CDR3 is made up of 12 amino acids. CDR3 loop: CASSFVSYEQYF. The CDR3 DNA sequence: TGTGCCAGCAGCTTCGTTTCCTACGAGCAGTACTTC.

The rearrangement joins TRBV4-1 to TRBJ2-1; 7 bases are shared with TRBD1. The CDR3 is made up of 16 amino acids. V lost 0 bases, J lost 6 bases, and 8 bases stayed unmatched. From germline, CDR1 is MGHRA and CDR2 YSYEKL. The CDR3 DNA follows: TGCGCCAGCAGCCAAGAGCGAGACAGGGTTCCCAATGAGCAGTTCTTC. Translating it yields CASSQERDRVPNEQFF.

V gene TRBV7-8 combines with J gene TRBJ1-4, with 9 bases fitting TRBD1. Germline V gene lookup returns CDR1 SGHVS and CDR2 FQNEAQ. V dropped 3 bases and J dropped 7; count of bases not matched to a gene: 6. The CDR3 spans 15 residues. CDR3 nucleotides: TGTGCCAGCAGCTTGGGACAGGGATGGACTGAAAAACTGTTTTTT. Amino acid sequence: CASSLGQGWTEKLFF.

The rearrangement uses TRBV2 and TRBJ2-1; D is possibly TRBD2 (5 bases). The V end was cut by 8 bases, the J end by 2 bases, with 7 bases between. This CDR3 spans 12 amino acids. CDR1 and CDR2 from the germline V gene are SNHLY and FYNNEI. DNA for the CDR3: TGTGCCAGCGCACTAGCCTACAATGAGCAGTTCTTC. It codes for CASALAYNEQFF.

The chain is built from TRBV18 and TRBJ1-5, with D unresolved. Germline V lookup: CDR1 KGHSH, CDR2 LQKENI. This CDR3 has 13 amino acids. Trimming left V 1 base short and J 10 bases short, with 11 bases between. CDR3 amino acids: CASSPHLEDPQHF. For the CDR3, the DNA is TGTGCCAGCTCACCACACCTGGAGGATCCCCAGCATTTT.

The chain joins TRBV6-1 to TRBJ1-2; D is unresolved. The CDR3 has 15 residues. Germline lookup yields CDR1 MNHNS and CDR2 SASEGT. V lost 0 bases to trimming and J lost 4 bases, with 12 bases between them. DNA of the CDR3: TGTGCCAGCAGTGAAGCTTTCAGGCTGACCTATGGCTACACCTTC. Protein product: CASSEAFRLTYGYTF.

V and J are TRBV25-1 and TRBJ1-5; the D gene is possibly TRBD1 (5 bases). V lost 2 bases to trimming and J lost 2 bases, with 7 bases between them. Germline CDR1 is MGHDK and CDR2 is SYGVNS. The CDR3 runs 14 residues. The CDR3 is CASSEAGRNQPQHF. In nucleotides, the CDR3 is TGTGCCAGCAGTGAAGCAGGGCGCAATCAGCCCCAGCATTTT.

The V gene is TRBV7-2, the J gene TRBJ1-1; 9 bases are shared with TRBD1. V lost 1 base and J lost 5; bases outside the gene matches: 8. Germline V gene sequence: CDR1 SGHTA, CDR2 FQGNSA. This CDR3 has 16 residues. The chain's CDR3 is CASSLGTGGLTTEAFF. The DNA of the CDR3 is TGTGCCAGCAGCTTAGGAACAGGGGGCCTTACGACTGAAGCTTTCTTT.

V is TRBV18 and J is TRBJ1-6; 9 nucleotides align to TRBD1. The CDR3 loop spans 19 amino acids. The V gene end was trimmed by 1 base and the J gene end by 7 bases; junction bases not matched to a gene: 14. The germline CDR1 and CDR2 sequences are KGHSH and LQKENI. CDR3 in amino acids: CASSPRPGTGMDPNSPLHF. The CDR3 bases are TGTGCCAGCTCACCACGTCCCGGGACAGGGATGGACCCCAATTCACCCCTCCACTTT.

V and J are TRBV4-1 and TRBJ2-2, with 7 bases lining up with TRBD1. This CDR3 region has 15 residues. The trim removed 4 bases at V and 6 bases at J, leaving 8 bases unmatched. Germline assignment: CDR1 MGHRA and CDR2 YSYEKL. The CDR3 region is CASSPRGQGAGELFF. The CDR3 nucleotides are TGCGCCAGCAGCCCACGAGGCCAGGGGGCCGGGGAGCTGTTTTTT.

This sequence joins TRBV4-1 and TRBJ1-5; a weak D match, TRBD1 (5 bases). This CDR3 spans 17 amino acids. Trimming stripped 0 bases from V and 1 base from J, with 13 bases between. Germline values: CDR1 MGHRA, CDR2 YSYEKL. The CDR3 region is CASSQESPRVSNQPQHF. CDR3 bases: TGCGCCAGCAGCCAAGAGAGTCCCAGGGTGAGCAATCAGCCCCAGCATTTT.

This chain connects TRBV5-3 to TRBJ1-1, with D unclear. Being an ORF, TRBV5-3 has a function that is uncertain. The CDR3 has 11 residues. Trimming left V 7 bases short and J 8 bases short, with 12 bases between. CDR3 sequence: CARLPEVEAFF. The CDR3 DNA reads TGTGCCAGACTCCCGGAGGTGGAAGCTTTCTTT.

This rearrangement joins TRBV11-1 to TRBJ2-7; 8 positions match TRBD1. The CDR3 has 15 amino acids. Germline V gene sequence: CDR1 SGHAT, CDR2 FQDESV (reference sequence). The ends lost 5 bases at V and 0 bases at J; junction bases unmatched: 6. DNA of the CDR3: TGTGCCAGCAGCCGCCGGGACAGGAACTCCTACGAGCAGTACTTC. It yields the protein CASSRRDRNSYEQYF.

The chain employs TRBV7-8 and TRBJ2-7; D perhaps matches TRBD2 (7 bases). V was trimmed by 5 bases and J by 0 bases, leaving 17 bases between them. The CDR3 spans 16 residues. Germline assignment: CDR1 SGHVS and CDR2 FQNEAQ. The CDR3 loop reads CASSPSAGAGSYEQYF. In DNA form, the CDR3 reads TGTGCCAGCAGCCCGAGTGCGGGGGCCGGCTCCTACGAGCAGTACTTC.

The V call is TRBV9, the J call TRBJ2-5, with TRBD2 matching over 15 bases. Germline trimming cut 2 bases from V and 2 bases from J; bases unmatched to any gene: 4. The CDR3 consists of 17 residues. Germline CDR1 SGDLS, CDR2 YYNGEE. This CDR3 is CASSVGTSGGIQETQYF. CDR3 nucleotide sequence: TGTGCCAGCAGCGTCGGGACTAGCGGGGGGATTCAAGAGACCCAGTACTTC.

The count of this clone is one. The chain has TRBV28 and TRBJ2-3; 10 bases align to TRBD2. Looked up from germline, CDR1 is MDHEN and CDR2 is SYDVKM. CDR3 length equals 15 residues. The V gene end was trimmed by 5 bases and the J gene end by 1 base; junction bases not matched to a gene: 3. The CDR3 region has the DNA TGTGCCAGCAGTCCAGGGACTAGCGGCACAGATACGCAGTATTTT. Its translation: CASSPGTSGTDTQYF.

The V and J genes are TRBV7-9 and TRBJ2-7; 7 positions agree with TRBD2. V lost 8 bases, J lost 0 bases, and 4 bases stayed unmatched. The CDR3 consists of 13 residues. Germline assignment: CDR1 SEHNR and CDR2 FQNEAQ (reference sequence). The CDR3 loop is CASGGTTSYEQYF. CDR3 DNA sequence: TGTGCCAGCGGGGGGACTACCTCCTACGAGCAGTACTTC.

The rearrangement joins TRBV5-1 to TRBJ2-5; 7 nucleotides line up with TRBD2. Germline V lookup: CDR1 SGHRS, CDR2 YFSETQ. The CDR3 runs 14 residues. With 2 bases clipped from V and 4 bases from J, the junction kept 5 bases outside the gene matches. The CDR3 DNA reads TGCGCCAGCAGCTTTCTAGCGGCTCGAGAGACCCAGTACTTC. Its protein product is CASSFLAARETQYF.

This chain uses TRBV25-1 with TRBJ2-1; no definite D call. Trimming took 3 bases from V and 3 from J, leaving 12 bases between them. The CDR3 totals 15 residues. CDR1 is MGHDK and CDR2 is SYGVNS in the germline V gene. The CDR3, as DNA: TGTGCCAGCAGTGATATTATTCTAGACTACAATGAGCAGTTCTTC. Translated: CASSDIILDYNEQFF.